The clone carrying this TCR beta chain was recorded at least ten times. Its antigen is not identified. Molecular barcoding with unique molecular identifiers was used for the TCRbeta library. TCRdb re-called the PCR reads with MiXCR, one entry per CDR3 protein. Among around 200,000 distinct CDR3 sequences listed, 9.5% to 13% were seen once. The data are from a study of T-cell reconstitution after alpha-beta-depleted transplantation in children. Study results and limitations: T-cell numbers and diversity, one year after transplant, stemmed largely from T cells that were newly produced.

Trimming cost V 0 bases and J 6 bases, with 12 bases left between them. This CDR3 region has 15 residues. Germline values: CDR1 SGDLS, CDR2 YYNGEE. The specimen was PBMCs, collected before TCRalphabeta/CD19-depleted stem cell transplant. The chain is built from TRBV9 and TRBJ2-2, with a tentative D call TRBD1 (6 bases). This TCR came from a child under two years old with acute myeloid leukemia, due to receive a stem cell transplant. The CDR3: CASSVEGHGAGELFF. The CDR3 coding sequence is TGTGCCAGCAGCGTAGAGGGACACGGAGCCGGGGAGCTGTTTTTT. Together with reference TRBV9 and TRBJ2-2, the CDR3 gives the full variable domain: DSGVTQTPKHLITATGQRVTLRCSPRSGDLSVYWYQQSLDQGLQFLIQYYNGEERAKGNILERFSAQQFPDLHSELNLSSLELGDSALYFCASSVEGHGAGELFFGEGSRLTVL.